A selection of T cell receptor beta chains follows, all from one sample in a study of low-dose radiotherapy and immunotherapy resistance in tumors. Using its own MiXCR run on the reads, TCRdb lists one record per CDR3 protein. In the table there are 80,000 to 95,000 distinct CDR3 sequences, more than 8% of which are singletons. This specimen was PBMCs, taken before treatment. The receptor set was obtained from a male donor with prostate cancer. The CDR3 runs from the conserved cysteine through the conserved F or W. The D gene is left open where the match is weak. The size of a clone is reported for some rows only, either as once, few or many, or as a class for expanded clones.

>many|TRBV13|TRBJ1-5|-
TGTGCCAGCAGCTTAGTGGGCCTTCAGCCCCAGCATTTT
CASSLVGLQPQHF
>many|TRBV28|TRBJ2-3|TRBD1
TGTGCCAGCAGTCACCTACCGGGACAGGGATCGGCTACGCAGTATTTT
CASSHLPGQGSATQYF
>many|TRBV13|TRBJ2-1|-
TGTGCCAGCAGCCCCCGGACTTCCTACAATGAGCAGTTCTTC
CASSPRTSYNEQFF
>many|TRBV3-1|TRBJ2-1|-
TGTGCCAGCAGCAGGAGTCTGACAGCTTACAATGAGCAGTTCTTC
CASSRSLTAYNEQFF
>many|TRBV27|TRBJ2-7|TRBD1
TGTGCCAGCAGTCTGGACAGGACCTACGAGCAGTACTTC
CASSLDRTYEQYF
>-|TRBV12-3/TRBV12-4|TRBJ2-1|-
TGTGCCAGCAGTTTACCCGTTTTGAATGAGCAGTTCTTC
CASSLPVLNEQFF
>many|TRBV24-1|TRBJ2-2|TRBD2
TGTGCCACCAGTGGACTAGCCACCGGGGAGCTGTTTTTT
CATSGLATGELFF
>many|TRBV29-1|TRBJ2-7|TRBD2
TGCAGCGTTGTACTAGCGAGACAAATCAGATCCTACGAGCAGTACTTC
CSVVLARQIRSYEQYF
>many|TRBV29-1|TRBJ1-1|-
TGCAGCGGGGGCTTGAGGGGGAACACTGAAGCTTTCTTT
CSGGLRGNTEAFF
>many|TRBV28|TRBJ2-2|-
TGTGCCAGCATAACACCTTCGAACACCGGGGAGCTGTTTTTT
CASITPSNTGELFF
>many|TRBV19|TRBJ1-2|-
TGTGCCACGAGCGGGCCCAGGATAACTAAGGGCTACACCTTC
CATSGPRITKGYTF
>medium-sized|TRBV10-3|TRBJ2-1|-
TGTGCCATCAGTGAGGGGTACTCCTACAATGAGCAGTTCTTC
CAISEGYSYNEQFF
>many|TRBV20-1|TRBJ2-3|-
TGCAGTGCTAGAGATGCTGCGATCACAGATACGCAGTATTTT
CSARDAAITDTQYF
>many|TRBV30|TRBJ2-4|-
TGTGCCTGGAGTGTACAACGGACCTTAGCCAAAAACATTCAGTACTTC
CAWSVQRTLAKNIQYF
>many|TRBV4-2|TRBJ2-5|-
TGTGCCAGCAGCCAAGATTCGACTAGGCAAGAGACCCAGTACTTC
CASSQDSTRQETQYF
>many|TRBV14|TRBJ2-5|TRBD1
TGTGCCAGCAGCCAAGCCCTTCTCCACAGGGGAAGAGAGACCCAGTACTTC
CASSQALLHRGRETQYF
>-|TRBV4-2|TRBJ2-1|-
TGTGCCAGCAGCCAAGTGGGGGTTCGGGATGAGCAGTTCTTC
CASSQVGVRDEQFF
>many|TRBV2|TRBJ2-3|TRBD2
TGTGCCAGCAGTGAAGCGTCTAGCGGGACGATGGCGCAGTATTTT
CASSEASSGTMAQYF
>many|TRBV20-1|TRBJ1-2|-
TGCAGTGCTCACAATCCTGGGGATGGCTACACCTTC
CSAHNPGDGYTF
>many|TRBV28|TRBJ1-5|-
TGTGCCAGCAGTTTATTAGGGCCTCAGCCCCAGCATTTT
CASSLLGPQPQHF
>many|TRBV4-3|TRBJ2-1|TRBD2
TGCGCCAGCAGCCCCGACGTGCCTAGCGGGAGCTCCTACTTACGCGAGCAGTTCTTC
CASSPDVPSGSSYLREQFF
>few|TRBV7-2|TRBJ2-5|-
TGTGCCAGCAGCCCCGCTACAGAGACCCAGTACTTC
CASSPATETQYF
>many|TRBV29-1|TRBJ2-7|-
TGCAGCGTTGTCCCCAGTTCCTACGAGCAGTACTTC
CSVVPSSYEQYF
>many|TRBV28|TRBJ2-7|TRBD2
TGTGCCAGCAAGGGGCCTGTGGGCAGGGAGGGAACCTACGAGCAGTACTTC
CASKGPVGREGTYEQYF
>many|TRBV28|TRBJ2-7|-
TGTGCCAGCTGTAACCCGAAGCCTTTTCACGAGCAGTACTTC
CASCNPKPFHEQYF
>many|TRBV14|TRBJ2-4|-
TGTGCCAGCAGCCAAGTGGAAAACATTCAGTACTTC
CASSQVENIQYF
>many|TRBV29-1|TRBJ2-2|-
TGCAGCGTGGGACAGCGGGGCGGGGAGCTGTTTTTT
CSVGQRGGELFF